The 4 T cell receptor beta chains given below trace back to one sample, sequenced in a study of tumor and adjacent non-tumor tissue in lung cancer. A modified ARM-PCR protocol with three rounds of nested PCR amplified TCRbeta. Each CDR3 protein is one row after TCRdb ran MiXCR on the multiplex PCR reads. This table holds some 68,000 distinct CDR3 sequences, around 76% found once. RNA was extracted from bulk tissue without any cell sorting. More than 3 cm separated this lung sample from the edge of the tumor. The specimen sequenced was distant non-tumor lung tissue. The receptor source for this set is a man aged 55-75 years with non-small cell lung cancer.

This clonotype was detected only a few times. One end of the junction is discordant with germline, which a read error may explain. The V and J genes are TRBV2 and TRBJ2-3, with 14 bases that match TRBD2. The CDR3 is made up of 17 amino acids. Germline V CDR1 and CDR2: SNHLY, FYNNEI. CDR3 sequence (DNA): TGTACCAGCAGTGCGGGACTAGCGGGGGCTGGAAGAGATACGCAGTATTTT. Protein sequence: CTSSAGLAGAGRDTQYF.

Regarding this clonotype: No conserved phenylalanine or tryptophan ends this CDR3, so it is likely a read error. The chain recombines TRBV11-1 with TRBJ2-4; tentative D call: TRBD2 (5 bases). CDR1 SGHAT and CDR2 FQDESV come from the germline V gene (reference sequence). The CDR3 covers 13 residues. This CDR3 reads CASSLDKGDIQYS. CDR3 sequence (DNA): TGTGCCAGCAGCTTAGACAAGGGAGACATCCAGTACTCC.

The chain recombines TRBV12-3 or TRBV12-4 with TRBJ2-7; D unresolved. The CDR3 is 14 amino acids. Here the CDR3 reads CGSSFLGNSYEQYV. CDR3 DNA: TGTGGCAGCAGTTTTCTTGGGAACTCCTACGAGCAGTACGTC.

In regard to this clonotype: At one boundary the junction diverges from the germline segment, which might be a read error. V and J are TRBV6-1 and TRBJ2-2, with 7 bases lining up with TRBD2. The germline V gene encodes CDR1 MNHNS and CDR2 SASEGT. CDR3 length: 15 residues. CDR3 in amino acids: CTSSELAGVTGELFF. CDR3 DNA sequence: TGTACCAGCAGTGAACTGGCGGGAGTCACCGGGGAGCTGTTTTTT.